The present entry profiles one T cell receptor beta chain with its context. Its antigen is as yet unknown. PCR used 60 Vbeta primers and 13 Jbeta primers. Sequencing used immunoSEQ multiplex PCR; TCRdb keeps in-frame clones, though not all of them. The sample records about 180,000 clones, 80% to 85% being singletons. This entry belongs to a study of cytomegalovirus exposure and HLA in healthy donors. Study results and caveats: Later work showed greater clonal expansion in HLA-associated TCR beta chains than in equally common others. The classifier was said to identify cytomegalovirus status with high specificity and sensitivity.

This CDR3 is 15 amino acids long. The trim removed 4 bases at V and 8 bases at J, leaving 8 bases unmatched. Germline V CDR1 and CDR2: SGHDT, YYEEEE. Source material: PBMCs. This chain links TRBV5-6 with TRBJ2-1, with TRBD2 identical over 11 bases. The source of this sequence is a boy aged 2 to 10 in good health and CMV-seronegative. The CDR3 protein is CASSVLAGGPHEQFF. DNA of the CDR3: TGTGCCAGCAGCGTCTTAGCGGGAGGGCCCCATGAGCAGTTCTTC.